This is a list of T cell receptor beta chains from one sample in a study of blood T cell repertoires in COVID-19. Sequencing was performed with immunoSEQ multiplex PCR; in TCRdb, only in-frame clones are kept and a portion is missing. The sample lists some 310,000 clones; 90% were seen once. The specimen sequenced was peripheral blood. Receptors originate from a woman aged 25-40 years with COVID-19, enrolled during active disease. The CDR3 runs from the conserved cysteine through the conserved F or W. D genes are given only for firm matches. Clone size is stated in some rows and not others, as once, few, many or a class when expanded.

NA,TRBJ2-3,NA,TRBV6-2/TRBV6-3,TGTGCCAGCAGTTACTCAAGGCTAGGAAACACAGATACGCAGTATTTT,CASSYSRLGNTDTQYF
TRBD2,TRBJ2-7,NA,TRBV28,TGTGCCAGCAGTTTAGGGGGGGAGATCTACGAGCAGTACTTC,CASSLGGEIYEQYF
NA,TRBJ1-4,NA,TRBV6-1,TGTGCCAGCAGTGAAGCGCGGGGGACCGGAGGTGAAAAACTGTTTTTT,CASSEARGTGGEKLFF
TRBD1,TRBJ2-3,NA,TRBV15,TGTGCCACCAGCAAACCCGGGACAGGGGGAAATACGCAGTATTTT,CATSKPGTGGNTQYF
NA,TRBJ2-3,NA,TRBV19,TGTGCCAGTAGTATTTCAGGAAGCGGGTCCCCCACAGATACGCAGTATTTT,CASSISGSGSPTDTQYF
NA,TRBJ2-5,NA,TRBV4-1,TGCGCCAGCAGCCAAGAGGAGGGACGAATCCAAGAGACCCAGTACTTC,CASSQEEGRIQETQYF
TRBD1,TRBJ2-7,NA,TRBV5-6,TGTGCCAGCACCCCCGGGACAGGGCCCTACGAGCAGTACTTC,CASTPGTGPYEQYF
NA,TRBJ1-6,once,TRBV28,TGTGCCAGCAGTTTAATTGACAGGCGGAAAAATTCACCCCTCCACTTT,CASSLIDRRKNSPLHF
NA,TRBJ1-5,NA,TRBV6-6,TGTGCCAGCAGTTATTCAAGACAGGACCAGCCCCAGCATTTT,CASSYSRQDQPQHF
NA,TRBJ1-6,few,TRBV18,TGTGCCAGCTCTCCGACGGGCCAGGGAACACCCCTCCACTTT,CASSPTGQGTPLHF
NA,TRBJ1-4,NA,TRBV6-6,TGTGCCAGCAGTTATGTTTCGTTTGAAAAACTGTTTTTT,CASSYVSFEKLFF
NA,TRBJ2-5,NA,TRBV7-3,TGTGCCAGCAGCTCGAGGTTCGGGGAGACCCAGTACTTC,CASSSRFGETQYF
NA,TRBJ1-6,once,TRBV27,TGTGCCAGCAGTTTCCCGGGTAGAAGTTCACCCCTCCACTTT,CASSFPGRSSPLHF
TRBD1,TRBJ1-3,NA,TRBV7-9,TGTGCCAGCAGCGGCGTTGGGACAGGGGGCATGAACACCATATATTTT,CASSGVGTGGMNTIYF
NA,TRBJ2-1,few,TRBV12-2,TGTGCAAGTCGCTCAGAGGGTATTAGCGCTGCAAATGAGCAGTTCTTC,CASRSEGISAANEQFF
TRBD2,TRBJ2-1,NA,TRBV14,TGTGCCAGCAGCCCCCTCGCGGGGGAGAAGTACAATGAGCAGTTCTTC,CASSPLAGEKYNEQFF
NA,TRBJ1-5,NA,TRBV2,TGTGCCAGCAGTGGGGCAGGGGTCAATCAGCCCCAGCATTTT,CASSGAGVNQPQHF
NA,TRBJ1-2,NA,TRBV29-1,TGCAGCGTTCCCGACAGAGAAAGAGCCTATGGCTACACCTTC,CSVPDRERAYGYTF
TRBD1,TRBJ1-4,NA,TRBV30,TGTGCCTGGAGTGTTGCAGGGGGAACTGAAAAACTGTTTTTT,CAWSVAGGTEKLFF
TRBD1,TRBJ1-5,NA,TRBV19,TGTGCCAGTAGTGTTACAGGGGGCGCCGGCAATCAGCCCCAGCATTTT,CASSVTGGAGNQPQHF
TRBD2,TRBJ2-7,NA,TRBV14,TGTGCCAGCAGCCAAGTACTAGCGGGAAGGTACGAGCAGTACTTC,CASSQVLAGRYEQYF
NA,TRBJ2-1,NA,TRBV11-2,TGTGCCAGCAGCTTACAGGGTTTGGGCAATGAGCAGTTCTTC,CASSLQGLGNEQFF
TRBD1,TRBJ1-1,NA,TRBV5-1,TGCGCCAGCCGACAGGGTCCAATGAACACTGAAGCTTTCTTT,CASRQGPMNTEAFF
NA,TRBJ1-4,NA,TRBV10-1,TGCGCCAGCAGTGAGTCTGAAGGAGGGGAAAAACTGTTTTTT,CASSESEGGEKLFF
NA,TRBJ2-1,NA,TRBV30,TGTGCCTGGAGTCCCTCACCCCCACTACCACGCTACAATGAGCAGTTCTTC,CAWSPSPPLPRYNEQFF
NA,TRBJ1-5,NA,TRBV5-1,TGCGCCAGCAGCTTGGAGCCGTTCAATCAGCCCCAGCATTTT,CASSLEPFNQPQHF
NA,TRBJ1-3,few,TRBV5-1,TGCGCCAGCAGCGTCTCACAGGGTAACTCTGGAAACACCATATATTTT,CASSVSQGNSGNTIYF
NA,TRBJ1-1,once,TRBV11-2,TGTGCCAGCAGCTTATTGGAGGGGTTTAACACTGAAGCTTTCTTT,CASSLLEGFNTEAFF
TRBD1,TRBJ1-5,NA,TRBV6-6,TGTGCCAGCAGTTACCAGGACAGGGTGAGCAATCAGCCCCAGCATTTT,CASSYQDRVSNQPQHF
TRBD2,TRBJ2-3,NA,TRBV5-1,TGCGCCAGCAGCTTGGATGGGGCACCGGGACTAGCGGGAACCGCAGATACGCAGTATTTT,CASSLDGAPGLAGTADTQYF
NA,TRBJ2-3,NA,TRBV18,TGTGCCAGCTCATCTAGAAGGGATACGCAGTATTTT,CASSSRRDTQYF
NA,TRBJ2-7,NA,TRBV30,TGTGCCTGGACAGGGAAATTAGGCTACGAGCAGTACTTC,CAWTGKLGYEQYF
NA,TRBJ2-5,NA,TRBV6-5,TGTGCCATTACTAGTTCGGGCCCCCAAGAGACCCAGTACTTC,CAITSSGPQETQYF
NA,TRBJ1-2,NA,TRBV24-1,TGTGCCACCAGTCCAGGGGTTGGGGGCTATGGCTACACCTTC,CATSPGVGGYGYTF
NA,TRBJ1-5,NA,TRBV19,TGTGCCAGCCGACAGGCCGACAATCAGCCCCAGCATTTT,CASRQADNQPQHF
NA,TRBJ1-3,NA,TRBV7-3,TGTGCCAGCAGCTTAATGGGGGCAGGGATCGGAAACACCATATATTTT,CASSLMGAGIGNTIYF
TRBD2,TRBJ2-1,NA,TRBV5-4,TGTGCCAGCAGCTTGGAACTAGCGGGAGGAGAGCAGTTCTTC,CASSLELAGGEQFF
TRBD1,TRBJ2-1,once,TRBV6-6,TGTGCCAGCAGTTACGGACAGGGTGTCGGCAATGAGCAGTTCTTC,CASSYGQGVGNEQFF
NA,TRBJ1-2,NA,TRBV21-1,TGTGCCAGCAGCAGACAGGGGGGTACTAACTATGGCTACACCTTC,CASSRQGGTNYGYTF
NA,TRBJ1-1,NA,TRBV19,TGTGCCAGTAGTATGGCGGGCGTGGGGATGAACACTGAAGCTTTCTTT,CASSMAGVGMNTEAFF
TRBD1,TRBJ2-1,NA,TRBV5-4,TGTGCCAGCAGCTTGGCCCAGGGGGCGAGGGGCAATGAGCAGTTCTTC,CASSLAQGARGNEQFF
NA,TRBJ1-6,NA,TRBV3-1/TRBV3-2,TGTGCCAGCAGCCAAACAGATTCACCCCTCCACTTT,CASSQTDSPLHF
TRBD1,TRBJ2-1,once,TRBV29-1,TGCAGCGCCGGGACAGGGGCCCTCAATGAGCAGTTCTTC,CSAGTGALNEQFF
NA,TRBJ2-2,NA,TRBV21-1,TGTGCCAGCACCATTTTAGCGTCAGCGAACACCACCGGGGAGCTGTTTTTT,CASTILASANTTGELFF
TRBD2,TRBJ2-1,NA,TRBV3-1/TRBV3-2,TGTGCCAGCAGCCCCTCCTCAGCGGGAGTTAATCATGAGCAGTTCTTC,CASSPSSAGVNHEQFF